The 16 T cell receptor beta chains presented below share a single source sample, sequenced in a study of blood T cell repertoires in COVID-19. Method: immunoSEQ multiplex PCR; TCRdb's copy keeps in-frame clones and lacks some. The data contain around 130,000 clones, around 89% of them singletons. Sequencing was done on a sample of peripheral blood. These receptors all stem from a man in his fifties or sixties with active or convalescent COVID-19.

This clone has only one observation. The V call is TRBV5-1, the J call TRBJ2-3; 9 positions match TRBD2. The germline V gene encodes CDR1 SGHRS and CDR2 YFSETQ. The CDR3 has 15 amino acids. J was trimmed by 4 bases and V by 1 base; bases with no gene match: 4. CDR3 sequence: CASSLSSGSSDTQYF. The CDR3 DNA reads as TGCGCCAGCAGCTTGAGTAGCGGGAGTTCAGATACGCAGTATTTT.

This clone was observed once. The rearrangement joins TRBV5-4 to TRBJ2-7; 8 bases line up with TRBD2. Looked up from germline, CDR1 is SGHNT and CDR2 is YYREEE (reference sequence). The CDR3 loop spans 14 amino acids. Trimming removed 4 bases from V and 6 bases from J; junction bases left unmatched: 9. The CDR3 sequence: CASSPGTRRSEQYF. In DNA form, the CDR3 reads TGTGCCAGCAGCCCAGGGACTAGACGTAGCGAGCAGTACTTC.

The genes are TRBV5-1 and TRBJ2-3, with TRBD2 as a possible D gene (6 bases). Germline CDR1 and CDR2: SGHRS and YFSETQ. V dropped 6 bases and J dropped 2 bases, with 16 bases sitting between them. CDR3 length: 15 residues. The CDR3 loop is CASTTSGLHTDTQYF. CDR3 DNA: TGCGCCAGCACAACCTCGGGACTGCACACAGATACGCAGTATTTT.

This sequence joins TRBV19 and TRBJ1-3; TRBD1 matches 7 bases. V lost 7 bases to trimming and J lost 0 bases; unmatched junction nucleotides: 9. The CDR3 sequence is 16 residues long. The V gene's germline CDR1 is LNHDA and CDR2 SQIVND (reference sequence). CDR3 in DNA: TGTGCCAGTAAACGGATGGGACAGCACTCTGGAAACACCATATATTTT. Encoded protein: CASKRMGQHSGNTIYF.

Comment on this clone: One end of the junction varies from germline; a read error may be responsible. The chain has TRBV20-1 and TRBJ2-7; 9 nucleotides align to TRBD2. The CDR3 is 9 amino acids. The germline V gene encodes CDR1 DFQATT and CDR2 SNEGSKA (reference sequence). CDR3 in DNA: TGCAGTGACCCGGGACTAGCCCCTTTT. Encoded protein: CSDPGLAPF.

This chain connects TRBV7-2 to TRBJ1-6; 10 bases are a match to TRBD1. Germline trimming cut 3 bases from V and 10 bases from J; bases unmatched to any gene: 6. Germline-derived CDR1 and CDR2 are SGHTA and FQGNSA. This CDR3 contains 15 residues. The DNA for the CDR3 is TGTGCCAGCAGCTTGGCGGGACAGGGGTACTCACCCCTCCACTTT. Translated, it gives CASSLAGQGYSPLHF. Based on the CDR3 plus reference TRBV7-2 and TRBJ1-6, the full variable domain is GAGVSQSPSNKVTEKGKDVELRCDPISGHTALYWYRQSLGQGLEFLIYFQGNSAPDKSGLPSDRFSAERTGGSVSTLTIQRTQQEDSAVYLCASSLAGQGYSPLHFGNGTRLTVT.

The chain links TRBV19 to TRBJ2-1; 10 bases align to TRBD2. After removal of 7 bases from V and 7 bases from J, the junction contained 10 bases not matched to a gene. Germline CDR1 reads LNHDA; CDR2 reads SQIVND (reference sequence). This CDR3 has 15 residues. The CDR3 nucleotides are TGTGCCAGTAATAAGCGGGAGGGCCTAGGAAATGAGCAGTTCTTC. This gives the protein CASNKREGLGNEQFF.

V is TRBV5-1 and J is TRBJ1-1; the D is unclear. CDR1 and CDR2 from the germline V gene are SGHRS and YFSETQ. This CDR3 has 14 residues. Trimming removed 4 bases at V and 1 base at J, with 11 bases between. CDR3 coding DNA: TGCGCCAGCAGCGTAGGACTGACGAACACTGAAGCTTTCTTT. As protein: CASSVGLTNTEAFF.

The chain has TRBV6-5 and TRBJ2-3, with D possibly matching TRBD2 (7 bases). The CDR3 is 14 residues long. The V gene's germline CDR1 is MNHEY and CDR2 SVGAGI. V was pared by 6 bases and J by 3 bases, with 13 bases between. The CDR3 region is CASSPGRGTDTQYF. DNA of the CDR3: TGTGCCAGCAGCCCAGGGAGGGGGACAGATACGCAGTATTTT.

This chain uses TRBV19 with TRBJ1-1, with D possibly matching TRBD1 (6 bases). Trimming left V 9 bases short and J 0 bases short, with 11 bases between. Germline-derived CDR1 and CDR2 are LNHDA and SQIVND (reference sequence). CDR3 length equals 13 residues. The CDR3 sequence is CASRDTLNTEAFF. The DNA for the CDR3 is TGTGCCAGCCGGGACACTTTGAACACTGAAGCTTTCTTT. Using reference TRBV19 and TRBJ1-1 for the parts outside the CDR3, the full variable domain is DGGITQSPKYLFRKEGQNVTLSCEQNLNHDAMYWYRQDPGQGLRLIYYSQIVNDFQKGDIAEGYSVSREKKESFPLTVTSAQKNPTAFYLCASRDTLNTEAFFGQGTRLTVV.

The rearrangement links TRBV5-4 to TRBJ2-5; TRBD2 is a possible D gene (6 bases). Germline lookup yields CDR1 SGHNT and CDR2 YYREEE (reference sequence). This CDR3 comprises 14 residues. The ends were cut back, 0 bases at V and 4 bases at J, with 10 bases in the middle. The CDR3 bases are TGTGCCAGCAGCTTGGCTAGCGTGAGAGAGACCCAGTACTTC. Protein product: CASSLASVRETQYF.

V is TRBV4-3 and J is TRBJ1-1; D remains ambiguous. This CDR3 spans 15 amino acids. Germline-derived CDR1 and CDR2 are LGHNA and YSLEER. The V gene lost 5 bases and the J gene lost 3 bases, with 16 bases spanning the gap. CDR3 in DNA: TGCGCCAGCAGCGTTAATCGGGGAGGTGACACTGAAGCTTTCTTT. Translated: CASSVNRGGDTEAFF.

The J gene is TRBJ1-1, the V gene TRBV18; no clear D gene. CDR1 is KGHSH, CDR2 LQKENI, per germline. CDR3 length: 15 amino acids. Between the trimmed V and J ends, which lost 0 bases and 0 bases, there was a span of 8 bases. CDR3 loop: CASSPPNSLNTEAFF. In nucleotides, the CDR3 is TGTGCCAGCTCACCACCGAACAGCTTGAACACTGAAGCTTTCTTT.

V and J are TRBV28 and TRBJ2-5, with D perhaps TRBD1 (6 bases). Germline assignment: CDR1 MDHEN and CDR2 SYDVKM. The ends were cut back, 6 bases at V and 2 bases at J, with 19 bases in the middle. The CDR3 has 16 amino acids. The CDR3: CASSASTGTPQETQYF. Here the CDR3 DNA reads TGTGCCAGCAGCGCAAGCACCGGGACACCACAAGAGACCCAGTACTTC.

The chain couples TRBV3-1 (or the pseudogene TRBV3-2) to TRBJ1-4, with a weak D call TRBD1 (6 bases). The CDR3 covers 16 residues. Germline V gene data show CDR1 as LGHDT and CDR2 as YNNKEL (reference sequence). Trimming took off 0 bases at V and 2 bases at J, with 10 bases between the two ends. The CDR3 loop reads CASSQDLGATNEKLFF. The CDR3 nucleotides read TGTGCCAGCAGCCAAGATCTGGGGGCGACTAATGAAAAACTGTTTTTT.

V gene TRBV3-1 (or the pseudogene TRBV3-2) combines with J gene TRBJ2-2; TRBD1 matches at 11 bases. The germline CDR1 and CDR2 sequences are LGHDT and YNNKEL (reference sequence). This CDR3 is built from 18 residues. V was pared by 0 bases and J by 6 bases, with 9 bases of the junction left unmatched. CDR3 sequence: CASSQEKLRDRGSGELFF. The CDR3 nucleotides read TGTGCCAGCAGCCAAGAGAAACTCCGGGACAGGGGGTCCGGGGAGCTGTTTTTT.